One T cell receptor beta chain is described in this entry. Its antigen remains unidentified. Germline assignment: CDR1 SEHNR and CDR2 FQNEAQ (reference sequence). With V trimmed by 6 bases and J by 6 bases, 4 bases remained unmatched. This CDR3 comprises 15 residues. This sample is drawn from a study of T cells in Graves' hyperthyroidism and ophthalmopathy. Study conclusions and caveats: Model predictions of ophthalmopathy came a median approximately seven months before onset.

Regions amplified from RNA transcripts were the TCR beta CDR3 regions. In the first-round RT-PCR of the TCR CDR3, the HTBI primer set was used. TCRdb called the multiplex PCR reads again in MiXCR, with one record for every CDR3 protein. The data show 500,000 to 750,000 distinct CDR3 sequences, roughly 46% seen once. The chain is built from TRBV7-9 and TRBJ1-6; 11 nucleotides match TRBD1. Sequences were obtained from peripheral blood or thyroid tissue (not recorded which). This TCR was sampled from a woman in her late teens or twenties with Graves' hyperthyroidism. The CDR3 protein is CASRPGTGGNSPLHF. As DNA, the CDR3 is TGTGCCAGCAGGCCAGGGACAGGGGGTAATTCACCCCTCCACTTT.